The sequence of this T cell receptor beta chain was determined in a study of identical twins. The study, taken as a whole, reports: Part of the zero-insertion signal could reflect confounding by invariant MAIT and iNKT cells.

From the 5' RACE reads, TCRdb called clonotypes with MiXCR, one entry per CDR3 protein. The sample has 200,000 to 250,000 distinct CDR3 sequences, less than 8% seen once; the top ten hold around 2.1%. This clonotype was seen repeatedly, ten times or more. Its antigen is undetermined. Deletions cut 1 base from V and 5 bases from J, with 17 bases between. The CDR3 spans 16 residues. Germline V gene sequence: CDR1 SGHAT, CDR2 FQNNGV. The sample was also reused in another study, on yellow fever vaccine responses in identical twins.

The source material was memory (CD45RO+) T cells sorted from blood. The sequence came from a woman aged 18-30 years in good health. This chain connects TRBV11-2 to TRBJ1-2; no clear D. This CDR3 is CASSLAGNLGPYGYTF. The DNA of the CDR3 is TGTGCCAGCAGCTTAGCTGGAAACCTGGGCCCTTATGGCTACACCTTC. Full variable domain (rest looked up from reference TRBV11-2 and TRBJ1-2): EAGVAQSPRYKIIEKRQSVAFWCNPISGHATLYWYQQILGQGPKLLIQFQNNGVVDDSQLPKDRFSAERLKGVDSTLKIQPAKLEDSAVYLCASSLAGNLGPYGYTFGSGTRLTVV.